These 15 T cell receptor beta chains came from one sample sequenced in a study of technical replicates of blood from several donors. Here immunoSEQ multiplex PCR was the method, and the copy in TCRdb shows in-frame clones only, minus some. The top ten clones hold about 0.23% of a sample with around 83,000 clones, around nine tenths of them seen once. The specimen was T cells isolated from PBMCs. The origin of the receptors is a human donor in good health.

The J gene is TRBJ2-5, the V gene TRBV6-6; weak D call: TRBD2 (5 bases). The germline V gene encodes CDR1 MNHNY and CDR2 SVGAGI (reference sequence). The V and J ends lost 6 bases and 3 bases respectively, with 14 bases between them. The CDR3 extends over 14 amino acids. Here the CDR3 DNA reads TGTGCCAGCAGACACACTAGAATTGAAGAGACCCAGTACTTC. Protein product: CASRHTRIEETQYF.

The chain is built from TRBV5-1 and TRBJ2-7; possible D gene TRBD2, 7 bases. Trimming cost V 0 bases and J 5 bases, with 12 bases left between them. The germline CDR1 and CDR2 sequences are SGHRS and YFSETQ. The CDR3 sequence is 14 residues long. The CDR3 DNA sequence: TGCGCCAGCAGCTTGGTAGGGGGGGACCACGAGCAGTACTTC. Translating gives CASSLVGGDHEQYF.

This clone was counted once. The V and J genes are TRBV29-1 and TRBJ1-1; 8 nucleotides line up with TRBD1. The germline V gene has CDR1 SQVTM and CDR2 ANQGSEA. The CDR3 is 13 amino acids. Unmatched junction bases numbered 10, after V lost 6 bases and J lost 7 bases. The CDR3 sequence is CSVRGQVLSEAFF. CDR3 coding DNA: TGCAGCGTGAGGGGACAGGTACTTAGTGAAGCTTTCTTT.

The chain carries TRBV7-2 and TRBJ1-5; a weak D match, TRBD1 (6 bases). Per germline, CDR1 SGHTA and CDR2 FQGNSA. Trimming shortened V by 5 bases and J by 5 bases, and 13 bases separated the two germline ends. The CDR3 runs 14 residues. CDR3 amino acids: CASSLTGADQPQHF. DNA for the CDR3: TGTGCCAGCAGCCTGACAGGCGCCGATCAGCCCCAGCATTTT.

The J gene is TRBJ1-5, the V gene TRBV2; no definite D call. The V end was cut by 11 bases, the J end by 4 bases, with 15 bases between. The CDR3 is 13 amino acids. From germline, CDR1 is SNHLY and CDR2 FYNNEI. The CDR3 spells CAGSTGQNQPQHF. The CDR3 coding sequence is TGTGCCGGGAGCACCGGCCAGAATCAGCCCCAGCATTTT.

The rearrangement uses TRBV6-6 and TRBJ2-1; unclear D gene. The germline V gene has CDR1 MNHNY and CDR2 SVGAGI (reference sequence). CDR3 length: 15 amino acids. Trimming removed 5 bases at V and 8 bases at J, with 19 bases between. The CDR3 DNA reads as TGTGCCAGCAGTCCCCTCGGCTCGAGGCCGGATGAGCAGTTCTTC. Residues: CASSPLGSRPDEQFF.

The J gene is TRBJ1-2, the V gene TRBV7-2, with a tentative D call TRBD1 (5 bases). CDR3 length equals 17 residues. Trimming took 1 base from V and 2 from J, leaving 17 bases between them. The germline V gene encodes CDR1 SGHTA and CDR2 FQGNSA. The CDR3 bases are TGTGCCAGCAGCTTAGAATTGGGCCAGGGAAGAAACTATGGCTACACCTTC. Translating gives CASSLELGQGRNYGYTF. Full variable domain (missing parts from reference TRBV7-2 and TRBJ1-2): GAGVSQSPSNKVTEKGKDVELRCDPISGHTALYWYRQSLGQGLEFLIYFQGNSAPDKSGLPSDRFSAERTGGSVSTLTIQRTQQEDSAVYLCASSLELGQGRNYGYTFGSGTRLTVV.

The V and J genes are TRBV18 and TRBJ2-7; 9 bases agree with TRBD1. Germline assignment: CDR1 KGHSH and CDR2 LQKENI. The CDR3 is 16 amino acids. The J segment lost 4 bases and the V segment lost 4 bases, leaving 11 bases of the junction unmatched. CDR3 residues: CASSQIPGTGNYEQYF. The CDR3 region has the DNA TGTGCCAGCTCACAAATTCCCGGGACAGGGAATTACGAGCAGTACTTC.

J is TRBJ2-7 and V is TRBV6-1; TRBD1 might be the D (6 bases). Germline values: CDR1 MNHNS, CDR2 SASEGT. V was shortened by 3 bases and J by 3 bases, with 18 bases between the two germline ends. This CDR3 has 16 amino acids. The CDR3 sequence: CASSDRTDPTGYEQYF. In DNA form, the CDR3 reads TGTGCCAGCAGTGACCGGACAGACCCCACGGGCTACGAGCAGTACTTC.

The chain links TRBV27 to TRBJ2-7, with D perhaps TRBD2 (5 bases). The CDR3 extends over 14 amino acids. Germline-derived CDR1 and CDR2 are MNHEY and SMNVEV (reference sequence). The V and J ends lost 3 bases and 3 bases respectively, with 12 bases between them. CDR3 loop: CASSLALGSYEQYF. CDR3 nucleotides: TGTGCCAGCAGTTTGGCATTAGGGAGCTACGAGCAGTACTTC.

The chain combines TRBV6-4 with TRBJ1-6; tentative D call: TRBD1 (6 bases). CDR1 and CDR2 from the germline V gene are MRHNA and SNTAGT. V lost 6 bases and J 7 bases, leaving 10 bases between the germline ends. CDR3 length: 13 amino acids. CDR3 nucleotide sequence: TGTGCCAGCAGGGACAGTCTAAATTCACCCCTCCACTTT. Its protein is CASRDSLNSPLHF.

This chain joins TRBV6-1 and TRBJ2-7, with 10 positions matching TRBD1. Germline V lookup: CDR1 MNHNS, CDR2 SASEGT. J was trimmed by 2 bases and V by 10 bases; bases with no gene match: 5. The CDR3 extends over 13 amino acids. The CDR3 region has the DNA TGTGCCACCTGGGACAGGGGACCCTACGAGCAGTACTTC. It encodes CATWDRGPYEQYF.

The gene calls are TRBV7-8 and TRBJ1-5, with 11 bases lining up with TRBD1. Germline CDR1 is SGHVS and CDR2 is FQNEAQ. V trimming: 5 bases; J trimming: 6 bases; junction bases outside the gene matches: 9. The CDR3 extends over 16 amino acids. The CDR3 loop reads CASSIVPGQGGQPQHF. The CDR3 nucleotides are TGTGCCAGCAGCATTGTCCCGGGACAGGGGGGTCAGCCCCAGCATTTT.

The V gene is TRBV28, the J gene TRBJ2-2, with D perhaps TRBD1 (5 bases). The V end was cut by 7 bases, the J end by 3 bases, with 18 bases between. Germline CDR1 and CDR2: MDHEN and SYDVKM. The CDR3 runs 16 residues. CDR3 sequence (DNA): TGTGCCAGCACCTTAGGGGTTCTTCGGGACACCGGGGAGCTGTTTTTT. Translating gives CASTLGVLRDTGELFF.

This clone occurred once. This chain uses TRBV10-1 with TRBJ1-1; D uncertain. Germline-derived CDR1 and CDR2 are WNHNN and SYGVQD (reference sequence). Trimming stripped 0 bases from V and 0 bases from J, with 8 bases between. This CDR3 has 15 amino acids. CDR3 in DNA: TGCGCCAGCAGTGAGTCCCAGGTTATGAACACTGAAGCTTTCTTT. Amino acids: CASSESQVMNTEAFF.